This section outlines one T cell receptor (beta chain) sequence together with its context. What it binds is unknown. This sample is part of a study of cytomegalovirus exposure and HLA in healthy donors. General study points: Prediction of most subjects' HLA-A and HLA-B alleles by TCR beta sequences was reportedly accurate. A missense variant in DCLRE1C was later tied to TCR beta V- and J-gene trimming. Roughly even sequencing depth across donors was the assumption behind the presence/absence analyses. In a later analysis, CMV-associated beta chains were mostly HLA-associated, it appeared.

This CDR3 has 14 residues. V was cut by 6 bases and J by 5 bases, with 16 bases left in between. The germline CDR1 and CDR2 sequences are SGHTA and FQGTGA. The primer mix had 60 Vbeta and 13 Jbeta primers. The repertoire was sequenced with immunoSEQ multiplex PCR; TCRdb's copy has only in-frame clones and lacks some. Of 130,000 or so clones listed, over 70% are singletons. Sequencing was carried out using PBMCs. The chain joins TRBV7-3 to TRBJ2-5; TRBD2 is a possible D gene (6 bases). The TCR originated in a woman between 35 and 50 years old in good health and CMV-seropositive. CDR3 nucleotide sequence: TGTGCCAGCAGTTCGGGGGAGCGAGGGGAGACCCAGTACTTC. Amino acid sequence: CASSSGERGETQYF.